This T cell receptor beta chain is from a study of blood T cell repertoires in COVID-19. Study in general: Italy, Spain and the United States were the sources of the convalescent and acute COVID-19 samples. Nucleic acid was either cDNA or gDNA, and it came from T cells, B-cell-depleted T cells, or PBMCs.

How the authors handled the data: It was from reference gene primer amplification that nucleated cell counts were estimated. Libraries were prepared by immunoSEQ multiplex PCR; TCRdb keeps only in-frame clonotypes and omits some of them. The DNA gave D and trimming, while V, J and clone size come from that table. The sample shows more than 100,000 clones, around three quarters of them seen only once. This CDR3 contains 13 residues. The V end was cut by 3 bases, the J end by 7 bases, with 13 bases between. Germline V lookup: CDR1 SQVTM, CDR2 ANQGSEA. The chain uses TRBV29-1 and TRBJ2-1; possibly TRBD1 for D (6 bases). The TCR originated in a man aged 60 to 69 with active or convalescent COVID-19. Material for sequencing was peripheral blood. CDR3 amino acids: CSVDGAGANEQFF. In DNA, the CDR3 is TGCAGCGTTGATGGGGCAGGGGCGAATGAGCAGTTCTTC.